One T cell receptor beta chain is described in this entry. With V trimmed by 0 bases and J by 0 bases, 2 bases remained unmatched. CDR3 length: 16 residues. CDR1 SGHRS and CDR2 YFSETQ come from the germline V gene. The data stem from a study of blood T cell repertoires in COVID-19. Study-wide context: The samples span acute and convalescent COVID-19 from the United States, Italy and Spain.

Data came from immunoSEQ multiplex PCR; TCRdb stores just in-frame clones and leaves some out. The sample shows about 480,000 clones, roughly 90% of them seen only once. The chain carries TRBV5-1 and TRBJ2-2; 7 bases are a match to TRBD2. The receptor's source is a woman between 40 and 55 years old who had recovered from COVID-19. Sequencing input: PBMCs or T cells enriched from blood (not recorded which). In DNA, the CDR3 is TGCGCCAGCAGCTTGGCAGCGGGACCGAACACCGGGGAGCTGTTTTTT. It encodes CASSLAAGPNTGELFF.